This record looks at one TCR beta chain sequence and its context. This sample was taken from a study of cytomegalovirus exposure and HLA in healthy donors. Some clones are missing from TCRdb's copy, which holds only in-frame ones; the method was immunoSEQ multiplex PCR. The sample has approximately 150,000 clones; 85% to 90% are singletons. With 6 bases removed from V and 2 bases from J, the gap between germline ends came to 13 bases. Germline V gives CDR1 MNHNS, CDR2 SASEGT. This CDR3 has 14 amino acids. The material sequenced was PBMCs. This TCR was recovered from a woman aged 18-30 years in good health and CMV-seropositive. The chain carries TRBV6-1 and TRBJ1-1; the D is unclear. The DNA of the CDR3 is TGTGCCAGCAGAGCACCGGGAGCTAACACTGAAGCTTTCTTT. Translation gives CASRAPGANTEAFF.